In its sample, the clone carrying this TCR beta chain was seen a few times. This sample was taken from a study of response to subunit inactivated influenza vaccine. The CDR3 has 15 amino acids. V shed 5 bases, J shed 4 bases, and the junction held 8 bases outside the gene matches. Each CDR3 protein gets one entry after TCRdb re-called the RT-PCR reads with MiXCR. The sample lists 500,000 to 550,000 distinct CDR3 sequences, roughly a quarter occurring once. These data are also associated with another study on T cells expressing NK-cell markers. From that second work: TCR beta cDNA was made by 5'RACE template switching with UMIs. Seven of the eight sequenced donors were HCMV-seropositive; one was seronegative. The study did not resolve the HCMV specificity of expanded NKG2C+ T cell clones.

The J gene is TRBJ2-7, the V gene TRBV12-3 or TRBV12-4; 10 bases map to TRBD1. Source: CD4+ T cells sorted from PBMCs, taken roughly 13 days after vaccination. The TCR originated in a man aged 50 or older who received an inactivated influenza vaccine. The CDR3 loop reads CASSTSPGQGYEQYF. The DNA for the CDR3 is TGTGCCAGCAGTACCTCTCCGGGACAGGGGTACGAGCAGTACTTC.